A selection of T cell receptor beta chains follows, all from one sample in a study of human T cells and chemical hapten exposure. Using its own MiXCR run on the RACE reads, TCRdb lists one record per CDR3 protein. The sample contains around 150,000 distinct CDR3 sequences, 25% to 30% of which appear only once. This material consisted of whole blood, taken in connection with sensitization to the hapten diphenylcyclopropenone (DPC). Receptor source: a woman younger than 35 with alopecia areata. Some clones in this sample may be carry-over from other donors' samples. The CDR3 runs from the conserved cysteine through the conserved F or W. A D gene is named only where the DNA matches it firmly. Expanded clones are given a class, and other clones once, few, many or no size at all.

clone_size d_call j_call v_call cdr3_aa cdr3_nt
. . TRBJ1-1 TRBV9 CASSVGALSNTEAFF TGTGCCAGCAGCGTAGGCGCCCTTTCGAACACTGAAGCTTTCTTT
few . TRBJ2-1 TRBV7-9 CASSPQGNEQFF TGTGCCAGCAGCCCACAGGGAAATGAGCAGTTCTTC
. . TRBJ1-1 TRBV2 CASSVDTGAAEAFF TGTGCCAGCAGCGTTGATACGGGGGCCGCTGAAGCTTTCTTT
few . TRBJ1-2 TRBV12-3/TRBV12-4 CASSLASSYGYTF TGTGCCAGCAGTTTAGCGAGCAGCTATGGCTACACCTTC
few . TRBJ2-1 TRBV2 CATRKGWTYNEQFF TGTGCCACCCGAAAGGGGTGGACCTACAATGAGCAGTTCTTC
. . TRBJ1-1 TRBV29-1 CSVSGGGTEAFF TGCAGCGTTAGCGGAGGAGGAACTGAAGCTTTCTTT
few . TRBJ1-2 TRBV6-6 CASSYRGAVYGYTF TGTGCCAGCAGTTACAGGGGGGCGGTCTATGGCTACACCTTC
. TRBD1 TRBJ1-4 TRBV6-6 CASSPFTGGSIVEKLFF TGTGCCAGCAGTCCATTTACAGGGGGCAGTATTGTTGAAAAACTGTTTTTT
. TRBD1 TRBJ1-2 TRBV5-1 CASSLAWDSNLRSGYTF TGCGCCAGCAGCTTGGCCTGGGACAGTAATCTCCGTTCTGGCTACACCTTC
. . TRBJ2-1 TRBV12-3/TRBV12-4 CASSLVQGHEQFF TGTGCCAGCAGTTTAGTCCAGGGCCATGAGCAGTTCTTC
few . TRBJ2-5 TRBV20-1 CSARDVTQYF TGCAGTGCTAGAGACGTGACCCAGTACTTC
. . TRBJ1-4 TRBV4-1 CASSLIGQLLFF TGCGCCAGCAGCCTGATTGGACAGCTACTGTTTTTT
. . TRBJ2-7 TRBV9 CASSVGDQHTYEQYF TGTGCCAGCAGCGTAGGGGATCAACATACCTACGAGCAGTACTTC
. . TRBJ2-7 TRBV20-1 CSASPGTSEQYF TGCAGTGCTAGCCCCGGTACTTCCGAGCAGTACTTC
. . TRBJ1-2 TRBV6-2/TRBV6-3 CASSSATPNYGYTF TGTGCCAGCAGTTCAGCGACACCGAACTATGGCTACACCTTC
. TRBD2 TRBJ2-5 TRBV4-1 CASSQDRSGGETQYF TGCGCCAGCAGCCAAGATAGGAGCGGGGGTGAGACCCAGTACTTC
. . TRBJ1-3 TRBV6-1 CASREGAGGNTIYF TGTGCCTCCCGGGAAGGGGCTGGTGGAAACACCATATATTTT
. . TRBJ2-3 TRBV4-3 CASSQLVDTDTQYF TGCGCCAGCAGCCAATTGGTCGACACAGATACGCAGTATTTT
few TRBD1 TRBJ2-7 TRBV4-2 CASSQEPGQSYEQYF TGTGCCAGCAGCCAAGAACCGGGACAGTCCTACGAGCAGTACTTC
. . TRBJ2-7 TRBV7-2 CASSRDGPSYEQYF TGTGCCAGCAGCCGGGACGGACCCTCCTACGAGCAGTACTTC
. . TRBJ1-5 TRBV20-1 CSAAHTGDGNQPQHF TGCAGTGCTGCCCATACAGGAGACGGCAATCAGCCCCAGCATTTT
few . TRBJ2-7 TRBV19 CASSSGPSYEQYF TGTGCCAGTAGTAGCGGGCCCTCCTACGAGCAGTACTTC
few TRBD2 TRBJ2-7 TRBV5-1 CASRREYTYEQYF TGCGCCAGCAGGCGGGAGTATACCTACGAGCAGTACTTC
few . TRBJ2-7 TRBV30 CAWSEGLSYEQYF TGTGCCTGGAGTGAGGGGCTCTCCTACGAGCAGTACTTC
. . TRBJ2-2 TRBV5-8 CASSLSVRNTGELFF TGTGCCAGCAGCTTAAGCGTCAGAAACACCGGGGAGCTGTTTTTT
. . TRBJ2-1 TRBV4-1 CASSQDDRAPPWGDEQFF TGCGCCAGCAGCCAAGACGACCGGGCCCCACCCTGGGGGGATGAGCAGTTCTTC
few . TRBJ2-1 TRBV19 CASSNLLHNEQFF TGTGCCAGTAGCAACCTTTTACATAATGAGCAGTTCTTC
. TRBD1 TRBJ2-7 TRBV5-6 CASSPAPTGNEQYF TGTGCCAGCAGCCCTGCCCCGACAGGGAACGAGCAGTACTTC
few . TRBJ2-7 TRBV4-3 CASSQGVALSSYEQYF TGCGCCAGCAGCCAAGGAGTAGCTCTTAGCTCCTACGAGCAGTACTTC
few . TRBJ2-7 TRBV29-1 CSVEVTSSSYEQYF TGCAGCGTTGAGGTAACCTCGAGCTCCTACGAGCAGTACTTC
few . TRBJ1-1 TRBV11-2 CASSFGDSWTDTEAFF TGTGCCAGCAGCTTTGGAGACAGTTGGACGGACACTGAAGCTTTCTTT
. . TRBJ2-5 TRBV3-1 CASSPPAQETQYF TGTGCCAGCAGCCCCCCGGCCCAAGAGACCCAGTACTTC
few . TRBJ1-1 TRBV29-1 CSVGGGARRPNTEAFF TGCAGCGTCGGAGGAGGGGCCCGACGACCGAACACTGAAGCTTTCTTT
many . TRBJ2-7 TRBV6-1 CASSPPGKNEQYF TGTGCCAGCAGTCCCCCGGGGAAGAACGAGCAGTACTTC
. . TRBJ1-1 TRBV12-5 CASGLGGYRGTEAFF TGTGCTAGTGGTTTGGGAGGTTACCGGGGCACTGAAGCTTTCTTT
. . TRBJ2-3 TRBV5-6 CASSLEGFTDTQYF TGTGCCAGCAGCTTGGAGGGGTTCACAGATACGCAGTATTTT
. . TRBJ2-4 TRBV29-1 CSVRLGDIQYF TGCAGCGTTCGTTTAGGGGACATTCAGTACTTC
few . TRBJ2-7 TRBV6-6 CASSYSLSGTGTGEQYF TGTGCCAGCAGTTACTCACTTAGCGGGACAGGGACGGGCGAGCAGTACTTC
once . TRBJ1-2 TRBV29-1 CSVLRSGFRYTF TGCAGCGTTCTCAGATCGGGGTTCCGCTACACCTTC
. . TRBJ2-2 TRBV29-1 CSGREGGELFF TGCAGCGGTCGAGAGGGCGGGGAGCTGTTTTTT
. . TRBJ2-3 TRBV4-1 CASSQVARDTQYF TGCGCCAGCAGCCAAGTGGCCCGAGATACGCAGTATTTT
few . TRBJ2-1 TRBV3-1 CASSQPTVNEQFF TGTGCCAGCAGCCAGCCGACAGTCAATGAGCAGTTCTTC
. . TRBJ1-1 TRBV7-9 CASSLVVGSTEAFF TGTGCCAGCAGCTTAGTGGTGGGGAGCACTGAAGCTTTCTTT
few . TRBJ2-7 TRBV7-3 CASSGYSYEQYF TGTGCCAGCAGCGGTTACTCCTACGAGCAGTACTTC
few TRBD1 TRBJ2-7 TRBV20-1 CSARGQLNLYEQYF TGCAGTGCTAGGGGACAGCTCAACCTTTACGAGCAGTACTTC
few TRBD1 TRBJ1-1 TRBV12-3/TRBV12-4 CASSRGWTGLF TGTGCCAGCAGTCGCGGATGGACAGGGCTTTTT
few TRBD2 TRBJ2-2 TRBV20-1 CSAPEAGTGELFF TGCAGTGCCCCGGAAGCGGGGACCGGGGAGCTGTTTTTT
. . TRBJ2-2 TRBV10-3 CAISSGRENTGELFF TGTGCCATCAGCTCGGGACGGGAGAACACCGGGGAGCTGTTTTTT
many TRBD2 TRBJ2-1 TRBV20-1 CSAERLAAYNEQFF TGCAGTGCGGAGCGACTAGCTGCCTACAATGAGCAGTTCTTC
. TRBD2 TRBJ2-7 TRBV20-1 CSARGVAGGTHEQYF TGCAGTGCTAGAGGCGTAGCGGGAGGGACCCACGAGCAGTACTTC
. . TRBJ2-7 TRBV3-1 CASSQGPAGQYF TGTGCCAGCAGCCAAGGGCCGGCAGGGCAGTACTTC
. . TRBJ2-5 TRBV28 CASSFPPGEETQYF TGTGCCAGCAGTTTCCCTCCAGGCGAGGAGACCCAGTACTTC
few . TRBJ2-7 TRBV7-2 CASSLVSSYEQYF TGTGCCAGCAGCTTAGTTAGCTCCTACGAGCAGTACTTC